The 22 T cell receptor beta chains below were found in one sample sequenced in a study of human T cells and chemical hapten exposure. Time point noted: pre-sensitization, week 0. As for treatment: therapeutic diphenylcyclopropenone sensitization with weekly scalp DPC. Each CDR3 protein gets one entry after TCRdb re-called the RACE reads with MiXCR. The table records fewer than 300,000 distinct CDR3 sequences, 7% to 10% of them present only once. Sequenced material: whole blood, taken in connection with sensitization to the hapten diphenylcyclopropenone (DPC). These receptors were collected from a woman aged 40 to 50 with alopecia areata. Some clones in this sample may be carry-over from other donors' samples.

This clonotype has ten or more counts. V usage is TRBV7-2 and J usage is TRBJ2-3; no definite D call. V lost 2 bases and J 1 base, leaving 4 bases between the germline ends. This CDR3 is 13 amino acids long. The germline V gene encodes CDR1 SGHTA and CDR2 FQGNSA. For the CDR3, the DNA is TGTGCCAGCAGCTTACCTGGCACAGATACGCAGTATTTT. It specifies CASSLPGTDTQYF.

This clonotype was counted only a few times. The chain couples TRBV5-1 to TRBJ2-3; tentatively, D is TRBD1 or TRBD2 (5 bases each). The V gene lost 0 bases and the J gene lost 5 bases, with 16 bases spanning the gap. This CDR3 has 16 amino acids. Looked up from germline, CDR1 is SGHRS and CDR2 is YFSETQ. The CDR3 bases are TGCGCCAGCAGCTTGGCTGACGGGACCGGGCGAGATACGCAGTATTTT. This codes for CASSLADGTGRDTQYF.

This clonotype has a count of ten or more. The CDR3 reads CASSSPGLAVYEQYF. The CDR3 DNA is TGTGCCAGCAGTTCGCCGGGACTAGCGGTTTACGAGCAGTACTTC. The chain has TRBV6-2 or TRBV6-3 and TRBJ2-7, with 11 bases identical to TRBD2. The CDR3 contains 15 residues. The V gene end was trimmed by 4 bases and the J gene end by 4 bases; junction bases not matched to a gene: 6. Germline V CDR1 and CDR2: MNHEY, SVGEGT.

This clonotype was detected ten times or more. The V and J genes are TRBV28 and TRBJ2-2; no clear D gene. V lost 4 bases and J 0 bases, leaving 3 bases between the germline ends. The length of the CDR3 is 13 residues. Per germline, CDR1 MDHEN and CDR2 SYDVKM. CDR3 sequence: CASSSPNTGELFF. CDR3 nucleotides: TGTGCCAGCAGTTCACCGAACACCGGGGAGCTGTTTTTT. The whole variable domain, filled in from reference TRBV28 and TRBJ2-2, reads DVKVTQSSRYLVKRTGEKVFLECVQDMDHENMFWYRQDPGLGLRLIYFSYDVKMKEKGDIPEGYSVSREKKERFSLILESASTNQTSMYLCASSSPNTGELFFGEGSRLTVL.

Many counts were recorded for this clonotype. The V gene is TRBV12-3 or TRBV12-4, the J gene TRBJ2-7; no reliable D call. Trimming shortened V by 5 bases and J by 0 bases, and 8 bases separated the two germline ends. This CDR3 is built from 13 residues. Written as DNA, the CDR3 is TGTGCCAGCAGTCTCGGAAGCTCCTACGAGCAGTACTTC. Protein sequence: CASSLGSSYEQYF.

The table lists this clonotype with many counts. This sequence joins TRBV5-5 and TRBJ1-5; TRBD1 is a possible D gene (5 bases). This CDR3 has 14 residues. Trimming pared 4 bases from V and 5 bases from J, leaving 13 bases between. The V gene's germline CDR1 is SGHKS and CDR2 YYEKEE (reference sequence). The CDR3 protein is CASSPPGFDQPQHF. The CDR3 DNA sequence: TGTGCCAGCAGCCCCCCAGGGTTCGATCAGCCCCAGCATTTT.

V and J are TRBV7-6 and TRBJ1-4; 10 nucleotides align to TRBD1. The CDR3 is 15 residues long. Unmatched junction bases numbered 5, after V lost 5 bases and J lost 5 bases. Per the germline V gene, CDR1 is SGHVS and CDR2 is FNYEAQ. CDR3 in amino acids: CASSRTGQGNEKLFF. CDR3 DNA: TGTGCCAGCAGCCGCACGGGACAGGGGAATGAAAAACTGTTTTTT. Complete variable domain (other parts from reference TRBV7-6 and TRBJ1-4): GAGVSQSPRYKVTKRGQDVALRCDPISGHVSLYWYRQALGQGPEFLTYFNYEAQQDKSGLPNDRFSAERPEGSISTLTIQRTEQRDSAMYRCASSRTGQGNEKLFFGSGTQLSVL.

This chain links TRBV7-9 with TRBJ1-2; D gene ambiguous. This CDR3 region has 13 residues. V lost 5 bases, J lost 3 bases, and 10 bases lay in between. In germline, CDR1 is SEHNR, CDR2 FQNEAQ (reference sequence). The CDR3 loop reads CASSRVTYYGYTF. DNA for the CDR3: TGTGCCAGCAGCCGGGTCACTTACTATGGCTACACCTTC.

V and J are TRBV5-4 and TRBJ1-4, with D possibly matching TRBD1 (5 bases). Germline-derived CDR1 and CDR2 are SGHNT and YYREEE (reference sequence). The germline V and J ends were trimmed by 4 bases and 8 bases, with 9 bases remaining between them. This CDR3 has 12 residues. The DNA for the CDR3 is TGTGCCAGCAGCGGACGGGGGGAAAAACTGTTTTTT. This encodes CASSGRGEKLFF.

The J gene is TRBJ2-7, the V gene TRBV3-1; weak D call: TRBD1 (5 bases). V was trimmed by 1 base and J by 3 bases, leaving 13 bases between them. Germline CDR1 LGHDT, CDR2 YNNKEL (reference sequence). The CDR3 is made up of 15 amino acids. In DNA, the CDR3 is TGTGCCAGCAGCCAAGGTATGGCAGGACACTACGAGCAGTACTTC. Protein product: CASSQGMAGHYEQYF.

This clonotype was seen many times. CDR3 bases: TGTGCCAGCAGCATTTGGGGGAGTACCCCCGAGCAGTACTTC. It codes for CASSIWGSTPEQYF. The J gene is TRBJ2-7, the V gene TRBV28; D possibly uses TRBD1 or TRBD2 (5 bases each). Trimming took off 6 bases at V and 6 bases at J, with 18 bases between the two ends. CDR3 length: 14 residues. Germline V lookup: CDR1 MDHEN, CDR2 SYDVKM.

V is TRBV29-1 and J is TRBJ2-1, with TRBD2 matching over 10 bases. The germline gives CDR1 SQVTM, CDR2 ANQGSEA. The CDR3 is 15 residues long. Germline trimming cut 7 bases from V and 4 bases from J; bases unmatched to any gene: 10. The CDR3 region has the DNA TGCAGCGCTTCAGAGACTAGCGGGTTTTACAATGAGCAGTTCTTC. This translates into CSASETSGFYNEQFF.

This clonotype was seen only a few times. The rearrangement links TRBV10-3 to TRBJ1-3; 11 bases map to TRBD1. J gave up 3 bases and V 2 bases, and 3 bases lay outside the gene matches. Germline assignment: CDR1 ENHRY and CDR2 SYGVKD. CDR3 length: 16 amino acids. The CDR3 sequence is CAISEPDRGLGNTIYF. The CDR3 bases are TGTGCCATCAGTGAGCCGGACAGGGGGCTTGGAAACACCATATATTTT.

This clonotype was picked up many times. DNA for the CDR3: TGTGCCATCAGTCAAAAGGGGCGGAGGAACTATATGAATTCACCCCTCCACTTT. Protein product: CAISQKGRRNYMNSPLHF. This chain links TRBV10-3 with TRBJ1-6; the D gene is possibly TRBD1 (5 bases). The germline CDR1 and CDR2 sequences are ENHRY and SYGVKD. This CDR3 is 18 amino acids long. Trimming shortened V by 5 bases and J by 7 bases, and 24 bases separated the two germline ends.

This clonotype was seen only a few times. The chain links TRBV28 to TRBJ2-5; D is possibly TRBD2 (5 bases). Germline V gives CDR1 MDHEN, CDR2 SYDVKM. The CDR3 runs 15 residues. Deletions cut 5 bases from V and 5 bases from J, with 18 bases between. The CDR3 DNA sequence: TGTGCCAGCAGTCGGACTTCCGCGGGCGTGGAGACCCAGTACTTC. Translated, it gives CASSRTSAGVETQYF.

This chain connects TRBV12-3 or TRBV12-4 to TRBJ2-7; tentative D call: TRBD1 (6 bases). The CDR3 consists of 14 residues. V was cut by 5 bases and J by 5 bases, with 16 bases left in between. CDR3 nucleotide sequence: TGTGCCAGCAGTCTGAGACCCTACAGGGACGAGCAGTACTTC. Its protein product is CASSLRPYRDEQYF.

This clonotype was detected many times. This chain joins TRBV29-1 and TRBJ1-1; D ambiguous. The germline V gene encodes CDR1 SQVTM and CDR2 ANQGSEA. CDR3 size: 12 residues. The ends were cut back, 7 bases at V and 8 bases at J, with 17 bases in the middle. CDR3 nucleotides: TGCAGCGCCGCATTAGCGGGGATAGAAGCTTTCTTT. Protein sequence: CSAALAGIEAFF.

In DNA, the CDR3 is TGTGCCAGCAGTTTCGTTCGAGGACAGGGGGCCACCTACGAGCAGTACTTC. Its protein is CASSFVRGQGATYEQYF. The gene calls are TRBV6-6 and TRBJ2-7, with 11 bases aligning to TRBD1. This CDR3 spans 17 amino acids. Germline assignment: CDR1 MNHNY and CDR2 SVGAGI (reference sequence). V was clipped by 4 bases and J by 2 bases; unmatched bases: 10.

This clonotype was seen only a few times. The rearrangement uses TRBV27 and TRBJ2-2, with D perhaps TRBD2 (5 bases). The CDR3 extends over 15 amino acids. Germline V gene data show CDR1 as MNHEY and CDR2 as SMNVEV (reference sequence). V was clipped by 6 bases and J by 1 base, with 12 bases between them. The CDR3 spells CASRTGILNTGELFF. CDR3 DNA sequence: TGTGCCAGCAGAACGGGAATCCTGAACACCGGGGAGCTGTTTTTT.

This clonotype has more than one count but fewer than ten. The V gene is TRBV28, the J gene TRBJ1-1; 11 bases fit TRBD1. V was clipped by 7 bases and J by 6 bases; unmatched bases: 4. Per germline, CDR1 MDHEN and CDR2 SYDVKM. The CDR3 extends over 13 amino acids. CDR3 coding DNA: TGTGCCAGCACCCGGACAGGGGGCGCTGAAGCTTTCTTT. Protein sequence: CASTRTGGAEAFF.

To note about this clonotype: At one boundary the junction diverges from the germline segment, which might be a read error. The chain is built from TRBV28 and TRBJ2-2; TRBD2 aligns across 10 bases. Per the germline V gene, CDR1 is MDHEN and CDR2 is SYDVKM. The CDR3 contains 19 residues. The CDR3, as DNA: TGTGACAGCACCAAATCCAGGAGAGCGGGAGGGAGGTACACCGGGGAGCTGTTTTTT. As protein: CDSTKSRRAGGRYTGELFF.

V is TRBV20-1 and J is TRBJ2-3; possibly TRBD1 for D (6 bases). Between the trimmed V and J ends, which lost 3 bases and 6 bases, there was a span of 16 bases. Germline lookup yields CDR1 DFQATT and CDR2 SNEGSKA (reference sequence). The CDR3 loop spans 14 amino acids. Here the CDR3 DNA reads TGCAGTGCTAGTCCCTGGGGGCCGGGGGATACGCAGTATTTT. Translation: CSASPWGPGDTQYF.